This TCR beta chain stems from a study of monozygotic twins with inflammatory bowel disease. Each CDR3 protein gets one entry in TCRdb, which reprocessed the 5' RACE reads and gives no DNA. Here the sample table reports some 190,000 distinct CDR3 sequences. The sample comprised blood. This sequence originates from a human donor with ulcerative colitis or Crohn's disease, or a healthy co-twin of an affected twin (not recorded which).

The CDR3 spells CASARGGGGYNEQFF. This chain joins TRBV4-2 and TRBJ2-1; no DNA is available, so the TRBD1 call from TCRdb remains unchecked. The CDR3 is 15 residues long. The germline V gene has CDR1 LGHNA and CDR2 YNFKEQ.